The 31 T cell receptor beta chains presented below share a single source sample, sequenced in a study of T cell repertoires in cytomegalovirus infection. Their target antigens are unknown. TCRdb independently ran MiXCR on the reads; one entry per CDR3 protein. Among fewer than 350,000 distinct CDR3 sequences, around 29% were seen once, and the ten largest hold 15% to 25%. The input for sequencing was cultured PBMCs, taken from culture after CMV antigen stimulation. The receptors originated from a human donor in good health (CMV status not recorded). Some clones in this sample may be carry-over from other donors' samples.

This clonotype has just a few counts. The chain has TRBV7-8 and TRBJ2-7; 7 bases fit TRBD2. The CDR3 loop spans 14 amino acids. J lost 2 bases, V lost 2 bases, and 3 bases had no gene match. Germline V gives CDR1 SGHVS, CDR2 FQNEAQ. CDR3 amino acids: CASSLLAGPYEQYF. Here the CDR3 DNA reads TGTGCCAGCAGCTTATTAGCGGGCCCCTACGAGCAGTACTTC.

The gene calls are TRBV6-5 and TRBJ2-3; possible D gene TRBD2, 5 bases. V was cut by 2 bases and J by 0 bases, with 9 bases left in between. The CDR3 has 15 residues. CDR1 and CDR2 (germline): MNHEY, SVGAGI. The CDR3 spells CASSYGAGSTDTQYF. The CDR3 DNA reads TGTGCCAGCAGTTACGGCGCGGGTAGCACAGATACGCAGTATTTT.

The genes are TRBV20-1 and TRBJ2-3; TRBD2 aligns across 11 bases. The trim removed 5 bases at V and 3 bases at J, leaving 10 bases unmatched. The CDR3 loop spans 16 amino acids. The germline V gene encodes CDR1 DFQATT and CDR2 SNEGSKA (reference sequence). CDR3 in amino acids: CSAAPRLAGMTDTQYF. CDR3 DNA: TGCAGTGCTGCCCCTAGACTAGCGGGAATGACAGATACGCAGTATTTT.

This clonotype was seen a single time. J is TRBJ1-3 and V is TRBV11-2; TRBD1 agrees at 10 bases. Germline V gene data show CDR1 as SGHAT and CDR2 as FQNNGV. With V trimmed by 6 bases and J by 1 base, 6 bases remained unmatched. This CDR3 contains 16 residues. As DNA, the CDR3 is TGTGCCAGCAGGACAGACAGGGGGCGTTCTGGAAACACCATATATTTT. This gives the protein CASRTDRGRSGNTIYF. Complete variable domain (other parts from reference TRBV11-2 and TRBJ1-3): EAGVAQSPRYKIIEKRQSVAFWCNPISGHATLYWYQQILGQGPKLLIQFQNNGVVDDSQLPKDRFSAERLKGVDSTLKIQPAKLEDSAVYLCASRTDRGRSGNTIYFGEGSWLTVV.

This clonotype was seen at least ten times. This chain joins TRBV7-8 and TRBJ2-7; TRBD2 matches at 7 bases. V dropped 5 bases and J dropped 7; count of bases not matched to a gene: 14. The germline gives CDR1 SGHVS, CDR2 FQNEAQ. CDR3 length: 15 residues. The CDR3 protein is CASSLPWGRAGEQYF. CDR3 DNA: TGTGCCAGCAGCCTACCTTGGGGGAGGGCCGGGGAGCAGTACTTC.

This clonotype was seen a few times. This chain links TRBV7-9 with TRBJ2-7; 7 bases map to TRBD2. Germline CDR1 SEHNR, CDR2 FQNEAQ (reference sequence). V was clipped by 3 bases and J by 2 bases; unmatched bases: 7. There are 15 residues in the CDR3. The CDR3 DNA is TGTGCCAGCAGCTTGGGGGGGAAGACTGCCTACGAGCAGTACTTC. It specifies CASSLGGKTAYEQYF.

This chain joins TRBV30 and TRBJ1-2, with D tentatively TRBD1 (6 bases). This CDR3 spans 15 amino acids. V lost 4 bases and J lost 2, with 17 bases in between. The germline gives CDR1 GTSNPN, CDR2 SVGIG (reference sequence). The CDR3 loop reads CAWTRGQPKNYGYTF. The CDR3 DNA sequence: TGTGCCTGGACCCGAGGACAGCCCAAAAACTATGGCTACACCTTC.

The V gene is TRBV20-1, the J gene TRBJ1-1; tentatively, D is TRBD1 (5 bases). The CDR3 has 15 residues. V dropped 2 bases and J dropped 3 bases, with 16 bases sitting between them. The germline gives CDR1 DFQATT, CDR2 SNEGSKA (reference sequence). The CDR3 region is CSARWGVDLDTEAFF. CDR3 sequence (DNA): TGCAGTGCTAGATGGGGGGTTGATTTGGACACTGAAGCTTTCTTT.

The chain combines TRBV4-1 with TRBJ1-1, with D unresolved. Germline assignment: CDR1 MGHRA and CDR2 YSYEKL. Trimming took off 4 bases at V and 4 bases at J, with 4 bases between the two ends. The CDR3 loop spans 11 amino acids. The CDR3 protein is CASSRSTEAFF. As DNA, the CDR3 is TGCGCCAGCAGCCGGAGCACTGAAGCTTTCTTT.

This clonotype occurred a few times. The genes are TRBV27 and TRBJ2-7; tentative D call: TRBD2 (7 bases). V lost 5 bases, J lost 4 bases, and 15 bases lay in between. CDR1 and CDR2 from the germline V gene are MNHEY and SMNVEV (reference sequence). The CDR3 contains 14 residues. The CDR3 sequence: CASSPRGASYEQYF. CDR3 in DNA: TGTGCCAGCAGTCCCCGGGGGGCCTCTTACGAGCAGTACTTC.

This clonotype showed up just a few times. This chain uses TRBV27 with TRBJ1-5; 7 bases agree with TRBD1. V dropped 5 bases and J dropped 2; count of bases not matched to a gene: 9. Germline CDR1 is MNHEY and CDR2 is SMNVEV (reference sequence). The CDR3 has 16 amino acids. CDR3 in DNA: TGTGCCAGCAGTCCGGACAGGAGGAGGGGCAATCAGCCCCAGCATTTT. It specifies CASSPDRRRGNQPQHF.

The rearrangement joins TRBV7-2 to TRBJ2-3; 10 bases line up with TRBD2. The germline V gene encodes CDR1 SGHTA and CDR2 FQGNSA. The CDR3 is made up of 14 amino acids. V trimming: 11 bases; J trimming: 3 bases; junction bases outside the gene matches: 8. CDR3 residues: CASSVLAGTDTQYF. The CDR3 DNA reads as TGTGCCTCCAGCGTACTAGCGGGGACAGATACGCAGTATTTT.

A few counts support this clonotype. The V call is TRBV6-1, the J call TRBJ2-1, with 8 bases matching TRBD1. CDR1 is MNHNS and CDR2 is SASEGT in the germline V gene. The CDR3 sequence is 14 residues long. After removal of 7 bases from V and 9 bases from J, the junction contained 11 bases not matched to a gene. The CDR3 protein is CASNPRTGWFEQFF. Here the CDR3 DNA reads TGTGCCAGCAATCCGAGGACAGGGTGGTTTGAGCAGTTCTTC.

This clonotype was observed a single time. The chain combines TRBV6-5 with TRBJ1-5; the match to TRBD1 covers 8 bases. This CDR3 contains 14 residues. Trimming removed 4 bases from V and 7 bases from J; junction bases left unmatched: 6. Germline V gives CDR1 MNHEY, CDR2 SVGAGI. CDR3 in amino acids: CASSSQGERQPQHF. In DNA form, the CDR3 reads TGTGCCAGCAGTTCACAGGGGGAGCGGCAGCCCCAGCATTTT.

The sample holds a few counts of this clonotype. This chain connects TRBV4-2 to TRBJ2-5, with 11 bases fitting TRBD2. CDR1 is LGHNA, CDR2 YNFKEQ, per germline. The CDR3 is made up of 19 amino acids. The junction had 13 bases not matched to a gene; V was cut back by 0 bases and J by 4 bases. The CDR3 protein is CASSQDPGGSGGAGETQYF. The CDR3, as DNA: TGTGCCAGCAGCCAAGATCCCGGGGGTAGCGGGGGGGCTGGAGAGACCCAGTACTTC.

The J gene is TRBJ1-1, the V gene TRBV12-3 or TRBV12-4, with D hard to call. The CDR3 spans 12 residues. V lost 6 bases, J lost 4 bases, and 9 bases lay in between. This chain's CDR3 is CASSQSGTEAFF. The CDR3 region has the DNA TGTGCCAGCAGCCAATCGGGCACTGAAGCTTTCTTT.

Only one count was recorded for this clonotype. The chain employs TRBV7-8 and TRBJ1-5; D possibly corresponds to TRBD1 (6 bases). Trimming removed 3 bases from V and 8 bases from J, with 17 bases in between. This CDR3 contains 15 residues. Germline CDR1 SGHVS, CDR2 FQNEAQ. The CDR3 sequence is CASSFQGSGVKPQHF. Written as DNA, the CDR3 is TGTGCCAGCAGCTTTCAGGGGTCAGGTGTGAAGCCCCAGCATTTT.

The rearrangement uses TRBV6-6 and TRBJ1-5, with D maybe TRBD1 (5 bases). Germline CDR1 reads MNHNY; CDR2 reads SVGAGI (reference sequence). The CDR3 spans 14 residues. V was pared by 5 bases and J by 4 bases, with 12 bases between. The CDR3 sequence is CASSVGQANQPQHF. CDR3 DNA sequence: TGTGCCAGCAGTGTGGGGCAGGCTAATCAGCCCCAGCATTTT.

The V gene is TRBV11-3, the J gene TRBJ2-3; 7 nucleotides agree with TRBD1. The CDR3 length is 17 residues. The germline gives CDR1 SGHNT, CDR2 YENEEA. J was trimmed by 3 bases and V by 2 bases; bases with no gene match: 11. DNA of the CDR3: TGTGCCAGCAGCTTACAGCCCCACCTGACAGGGACAGATACGCAGTATTTT. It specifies CASSLQPHLTGTDTQYF.

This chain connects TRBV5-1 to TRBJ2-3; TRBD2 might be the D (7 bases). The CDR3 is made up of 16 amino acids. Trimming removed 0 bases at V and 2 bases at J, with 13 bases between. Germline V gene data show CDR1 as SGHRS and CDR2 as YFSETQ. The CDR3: CASSLEGGPITDTQYF. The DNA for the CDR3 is TGCGCCAGCAGCTTGGAGGGGGGGCCCATCACAGATACGCAGTATTTT.

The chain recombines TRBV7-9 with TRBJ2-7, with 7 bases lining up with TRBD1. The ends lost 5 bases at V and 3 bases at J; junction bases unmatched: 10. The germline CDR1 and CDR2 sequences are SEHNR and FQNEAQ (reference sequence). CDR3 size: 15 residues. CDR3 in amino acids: CASSPGTGALYEQYF. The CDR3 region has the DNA TGTGCCAGCAGCCCCGGAACAGGGGCCCTCTACGAGCAGTACTTC.

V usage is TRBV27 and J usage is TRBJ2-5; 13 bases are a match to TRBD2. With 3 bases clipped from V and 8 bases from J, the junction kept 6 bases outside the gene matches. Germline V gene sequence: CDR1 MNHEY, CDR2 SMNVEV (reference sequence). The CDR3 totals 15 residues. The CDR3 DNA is TGTGCCAGCAGTTTCGGACTAGCGGGGGCCGGTACCCAGTACTTC. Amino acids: CASSFGLAGAGTQYF.

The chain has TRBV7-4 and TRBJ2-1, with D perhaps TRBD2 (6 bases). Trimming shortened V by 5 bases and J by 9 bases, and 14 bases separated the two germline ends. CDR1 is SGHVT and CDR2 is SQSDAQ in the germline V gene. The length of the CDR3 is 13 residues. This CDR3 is CASSERLDAEQFF. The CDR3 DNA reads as TGTGCCAGCAGCGAAAGACTAGACGCTGAGCAGTTCTTC.

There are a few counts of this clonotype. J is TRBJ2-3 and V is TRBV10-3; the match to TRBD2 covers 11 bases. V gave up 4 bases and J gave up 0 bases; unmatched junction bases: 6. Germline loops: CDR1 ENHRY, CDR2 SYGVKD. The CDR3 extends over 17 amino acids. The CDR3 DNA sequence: TGTGCCATCAGTGTGGGACTAGCGGAGAAAAGCACAGATACGCAGTATTTT. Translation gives CAISVGLAEKSTDTQYF.

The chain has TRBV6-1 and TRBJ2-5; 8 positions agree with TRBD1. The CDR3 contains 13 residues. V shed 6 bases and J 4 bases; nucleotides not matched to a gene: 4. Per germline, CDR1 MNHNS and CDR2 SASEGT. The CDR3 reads CASRPTGVETQYF. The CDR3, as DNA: TGTGCCAGCAGGCCGACAGGGGTAGAGACCCAGTACTTC.

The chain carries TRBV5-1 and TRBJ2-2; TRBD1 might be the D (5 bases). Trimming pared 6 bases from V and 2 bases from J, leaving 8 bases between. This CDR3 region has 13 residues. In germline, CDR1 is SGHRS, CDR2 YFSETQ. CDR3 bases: TGCGCCAGCAATCAGGGTAACACCGGGGAGCTGTTTTTT. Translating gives CASNQGNTGELFF.

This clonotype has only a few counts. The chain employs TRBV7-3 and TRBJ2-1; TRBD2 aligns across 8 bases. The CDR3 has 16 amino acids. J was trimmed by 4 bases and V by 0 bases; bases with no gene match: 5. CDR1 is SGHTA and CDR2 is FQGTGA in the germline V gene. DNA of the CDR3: TGTGCCAGCAGCTTAACGACAGCGGGAGCGTACAATGAGCAGTTCTTC. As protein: CASSLTTAGAYNEQFF.

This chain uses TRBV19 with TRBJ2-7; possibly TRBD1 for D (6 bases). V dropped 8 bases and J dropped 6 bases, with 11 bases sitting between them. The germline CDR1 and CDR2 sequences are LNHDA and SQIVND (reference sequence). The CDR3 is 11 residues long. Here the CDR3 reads CASRQGTEQYF. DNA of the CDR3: TGTGCCAGTCGGCAGGGGACCGAGCAGTACTTC.

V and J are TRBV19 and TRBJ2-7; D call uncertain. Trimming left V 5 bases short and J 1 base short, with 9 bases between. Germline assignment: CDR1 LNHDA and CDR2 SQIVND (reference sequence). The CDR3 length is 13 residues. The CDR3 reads CASSLLVSYEQYF. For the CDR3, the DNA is TGTGCCAGTAGTCTTCTGGTGTCCTACGAGCAGTACTTC.

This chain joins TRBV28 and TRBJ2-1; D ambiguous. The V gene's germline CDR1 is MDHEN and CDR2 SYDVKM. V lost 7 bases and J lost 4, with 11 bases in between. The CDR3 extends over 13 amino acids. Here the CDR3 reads CASNELGYNEQFF. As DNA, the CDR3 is TGTGCCAGCAACGAGTTGGGGTACAATGAGCAGTTCTTC.

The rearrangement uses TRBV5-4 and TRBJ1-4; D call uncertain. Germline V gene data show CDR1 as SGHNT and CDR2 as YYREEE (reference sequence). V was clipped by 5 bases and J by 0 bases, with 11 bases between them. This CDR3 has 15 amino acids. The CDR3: CASSYDGATNEKLFF. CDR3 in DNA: TGTGCCAGCAGTTATGACGGTGCAACTAATGAAAAACTGTTTTTT.